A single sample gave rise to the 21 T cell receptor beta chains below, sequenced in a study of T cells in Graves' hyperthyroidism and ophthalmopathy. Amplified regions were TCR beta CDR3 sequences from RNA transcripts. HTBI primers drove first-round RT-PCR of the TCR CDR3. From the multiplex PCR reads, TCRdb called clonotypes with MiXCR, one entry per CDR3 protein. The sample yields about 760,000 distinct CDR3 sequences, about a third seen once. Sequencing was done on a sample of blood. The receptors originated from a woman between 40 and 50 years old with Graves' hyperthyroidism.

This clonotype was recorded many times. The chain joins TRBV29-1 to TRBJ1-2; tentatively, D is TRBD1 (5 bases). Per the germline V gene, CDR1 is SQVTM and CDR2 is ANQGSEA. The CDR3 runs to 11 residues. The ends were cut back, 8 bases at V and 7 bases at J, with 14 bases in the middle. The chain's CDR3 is CSTSGPGGYTF. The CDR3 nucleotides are TGCAGCACTTCAGGGCCTGGTGGCTACACCTTC.

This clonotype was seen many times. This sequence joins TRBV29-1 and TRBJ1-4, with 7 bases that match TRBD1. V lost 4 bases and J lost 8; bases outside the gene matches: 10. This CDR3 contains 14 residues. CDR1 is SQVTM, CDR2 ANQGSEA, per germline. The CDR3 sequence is CSVAQGSGGEKLFF. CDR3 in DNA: TGCAGCGTTGCACAGGGGTCCGGTGGCGAAAAACTGTTTTTT.

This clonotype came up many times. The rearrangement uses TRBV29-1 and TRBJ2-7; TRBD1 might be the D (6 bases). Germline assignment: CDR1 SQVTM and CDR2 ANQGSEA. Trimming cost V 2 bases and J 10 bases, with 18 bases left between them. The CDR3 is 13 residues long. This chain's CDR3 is CSVEFGQGIVQYF. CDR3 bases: TGCAGCGTTGAATTCGGGCAGGGGATCGTACAGTACTTC.

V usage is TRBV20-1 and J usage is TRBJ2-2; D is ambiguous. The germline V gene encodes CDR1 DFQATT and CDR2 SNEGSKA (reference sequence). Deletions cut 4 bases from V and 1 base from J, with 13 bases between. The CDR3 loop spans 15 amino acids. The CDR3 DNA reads TGCAGTGCTAATTCTGTGGCAGAGAACACCGGGGAGCTGTTTTTT. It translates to CSANSVAENTGELFF.

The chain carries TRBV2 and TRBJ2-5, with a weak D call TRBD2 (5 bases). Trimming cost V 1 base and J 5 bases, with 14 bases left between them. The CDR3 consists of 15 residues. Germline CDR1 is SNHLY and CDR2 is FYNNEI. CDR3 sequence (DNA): TGTGCCAGCAGTGAAGGGACTTCTTCTTGGGAGACCCAGTACTTC. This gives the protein CASSEGTSSWETQYF. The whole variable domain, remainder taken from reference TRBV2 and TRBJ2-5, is EPEVTQTPSHQVTQMGQEVILRCVPISNHLYFYWYRQILGQKVEFLVSFYNNEISEKSEIFDDQFSVERPDGSNFTLKIRSTKLEDSAMYFCASSEGTSSWETQYFGPGTRLLVL.

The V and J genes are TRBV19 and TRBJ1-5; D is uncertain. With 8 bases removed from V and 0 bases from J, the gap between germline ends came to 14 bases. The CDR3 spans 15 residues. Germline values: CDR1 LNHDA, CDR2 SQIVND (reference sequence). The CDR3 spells CASGPDGDSNQPQHF. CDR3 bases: TGTGCCAGTGGTCCTGACGGGGATAGCAATCAGCCCCAGCATTTT.

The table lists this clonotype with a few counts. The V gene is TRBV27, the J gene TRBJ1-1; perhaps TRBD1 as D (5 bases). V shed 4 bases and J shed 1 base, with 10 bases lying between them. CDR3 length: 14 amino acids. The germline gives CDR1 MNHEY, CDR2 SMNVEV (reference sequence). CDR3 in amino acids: CASSSLRGNTEAFF. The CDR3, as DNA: TGTGCCAGCAGTTCCTTGAGGGGGAACACTGAAGCTTTCTTT.

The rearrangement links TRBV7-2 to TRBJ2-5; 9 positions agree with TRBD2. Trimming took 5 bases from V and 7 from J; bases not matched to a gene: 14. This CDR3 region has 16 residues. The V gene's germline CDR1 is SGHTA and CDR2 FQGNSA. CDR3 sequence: CASSSRLAEGEGTQYF. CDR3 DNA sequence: TGTGCCAGCAGCAGCAGACTAGCGGAGGGGGAGGGGACCCAGTACTTC.

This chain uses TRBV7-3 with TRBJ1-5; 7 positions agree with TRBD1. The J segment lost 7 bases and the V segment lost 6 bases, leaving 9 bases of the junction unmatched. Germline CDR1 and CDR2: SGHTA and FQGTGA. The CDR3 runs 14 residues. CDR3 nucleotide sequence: TGTGCCAGCAGTTCCTTGACAGGGAGGCAGCCCCAGCATTTT. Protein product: CASSSLTGRQPQHF.

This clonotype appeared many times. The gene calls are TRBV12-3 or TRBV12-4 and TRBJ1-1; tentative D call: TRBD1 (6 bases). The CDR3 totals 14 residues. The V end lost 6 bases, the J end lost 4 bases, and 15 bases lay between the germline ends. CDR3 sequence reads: CASSLPGDLTEAFF. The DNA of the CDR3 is TGTGCCAGCAGCCTTCCAGGGGACCTCACTGAAGCTTTCTTT.

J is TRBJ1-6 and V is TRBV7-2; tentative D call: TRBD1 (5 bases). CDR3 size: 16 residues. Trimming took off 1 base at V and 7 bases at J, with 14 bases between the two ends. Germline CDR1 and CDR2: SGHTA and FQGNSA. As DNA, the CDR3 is TGTGCCAGCAGCTTAGGAGGGGAGGACCTGAATTCACCCCTCCACTTT. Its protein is CASSLGGEDLNSPLHF.

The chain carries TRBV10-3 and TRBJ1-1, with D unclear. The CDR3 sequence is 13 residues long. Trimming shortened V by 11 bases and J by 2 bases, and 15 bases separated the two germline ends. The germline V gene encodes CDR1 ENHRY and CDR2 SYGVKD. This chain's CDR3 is CAGSYLINTEAFF. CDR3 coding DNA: TGTGCCGGCAGTTACTTGATTAACACTGAAGCTTTCTTT.

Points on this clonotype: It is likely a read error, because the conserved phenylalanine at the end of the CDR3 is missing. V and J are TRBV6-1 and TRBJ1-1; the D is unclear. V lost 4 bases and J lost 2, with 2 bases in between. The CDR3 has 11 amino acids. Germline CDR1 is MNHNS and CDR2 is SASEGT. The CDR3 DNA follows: TGTGCCAGCAGTGGAAACACTGAAGCTTTCCTT. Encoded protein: CASSGNTEAFL.

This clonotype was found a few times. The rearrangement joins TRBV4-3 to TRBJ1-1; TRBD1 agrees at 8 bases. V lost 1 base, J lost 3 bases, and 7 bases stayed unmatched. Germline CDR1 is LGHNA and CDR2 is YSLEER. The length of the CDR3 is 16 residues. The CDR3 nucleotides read TGCGCCAGCAGCCAAGGGGCAGGGGGCGCCTACACTGAAGCTTTCTTT. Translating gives CASSQGAGGAYTEAFF.

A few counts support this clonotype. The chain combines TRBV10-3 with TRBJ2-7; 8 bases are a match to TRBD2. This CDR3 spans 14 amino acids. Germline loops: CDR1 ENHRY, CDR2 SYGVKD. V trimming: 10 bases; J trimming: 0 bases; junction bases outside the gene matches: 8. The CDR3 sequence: CASREGESSYEQYF. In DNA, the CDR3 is TGTGCCAGTCGGGAGGGGGAAAGCTCCTACGAGCAGTACTTC.

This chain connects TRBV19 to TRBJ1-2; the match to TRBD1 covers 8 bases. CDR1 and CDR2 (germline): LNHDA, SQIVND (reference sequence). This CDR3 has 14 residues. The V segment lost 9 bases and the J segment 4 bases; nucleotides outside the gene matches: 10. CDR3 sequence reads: CASSDRDGPYGYTF. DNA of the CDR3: TGTGCCAGCTCGGACAGGGATGGGCCCTATGGCTACACCTTC. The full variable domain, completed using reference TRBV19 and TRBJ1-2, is DGGITQSPKYLFRKEGQNVTLSCEQNLNHDAMYWYRQDPGQGLRLIYYSQIVNDFQKGDIAEGYSVSREKKESFPLTVTSAQKNPTAFYLCASSDRDGPYGYTFGSGTRLTVV.

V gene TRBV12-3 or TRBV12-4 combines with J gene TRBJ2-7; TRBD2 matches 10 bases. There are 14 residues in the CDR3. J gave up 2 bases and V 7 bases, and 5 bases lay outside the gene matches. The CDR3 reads CASNKAGGTYEQYF. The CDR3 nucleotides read TGTGCCAGCAACAAAGCGGGAGGGACCTACGAGCAGTACTTC.

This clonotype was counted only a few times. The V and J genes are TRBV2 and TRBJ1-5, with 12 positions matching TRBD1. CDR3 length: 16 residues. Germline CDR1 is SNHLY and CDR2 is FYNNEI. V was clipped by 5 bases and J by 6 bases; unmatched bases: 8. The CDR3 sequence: CASSLGTGGAGQPQHF. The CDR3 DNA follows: TGTGCCAGCAGTTTGGGGACAGGGGGCGCGGGTCAGCCCCAGCATTTT.

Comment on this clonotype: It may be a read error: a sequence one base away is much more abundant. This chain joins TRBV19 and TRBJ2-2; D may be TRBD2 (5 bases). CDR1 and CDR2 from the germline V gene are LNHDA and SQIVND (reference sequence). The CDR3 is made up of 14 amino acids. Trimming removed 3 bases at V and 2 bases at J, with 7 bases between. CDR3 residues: CASSIGDNTGELFF. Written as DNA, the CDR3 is TGTGCCAGTAGTATCGGGGATAACACCGGGGAGCTGTTTTTT.

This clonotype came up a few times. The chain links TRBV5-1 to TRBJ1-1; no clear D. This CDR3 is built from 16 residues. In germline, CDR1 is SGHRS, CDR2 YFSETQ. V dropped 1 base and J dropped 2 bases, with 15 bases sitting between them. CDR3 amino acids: CASSLRTHDYNTEAFF. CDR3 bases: TGCGCCAGCAGCTTGCGCACACACGACTATAACACTGAAGCTTTCTTT.

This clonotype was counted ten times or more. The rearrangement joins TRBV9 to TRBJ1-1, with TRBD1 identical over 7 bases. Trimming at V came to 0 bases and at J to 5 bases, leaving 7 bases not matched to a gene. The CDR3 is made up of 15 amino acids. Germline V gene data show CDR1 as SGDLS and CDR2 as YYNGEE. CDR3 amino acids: CASSVADREGTEAFF. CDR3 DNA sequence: TGTGCCAGCAGCGTAGCTGACAGGGAAGGGACTGAAGCTTTCTTT.